What follows is one TCR beta chain and its context. This specimen belongs to a study of identifying expanded T cells in peripheral blood. V trimming: 0 bases; J trimming: 4 bases; junction bases outside the gene matches: 13. Per the germline V gene, CDR1 is SGHTA and CDR2 is FQGNSA. The CDR3 has 19 residues. Healthy donors had no documented immune events, such as infections, while sampled. The repertoire was sequenced with immunoSEQ multiplex PCR; TCRdb's copy has only in-frame clones and lacks some. The top ten clones hold 16% of a sample with about 110,000 clones, roughly 89% of them seen once. The sequencing input was blood. The TCR was taken from a person between 18 and 75 years old in good health. The chain links TRBV7-2 to TRBJ2-2, with 8 nucleotides matching TRBD1. The CDR3 bases are TGTGCCAGCAGCTTAGCGCCCGTATTTTCGACAGGGGCCACCGGGGAGCTGTTTTTT. It encodes CASSLAPVFSTGATGELFF.